A single sample gave rise to the 20 T cell receptor beta chains below, sequenced in a study of blood T cells in healthy people across ages. A second PCR, run for about 6 to 11 cycles, used a sample-barcoded 5' primer plus a J-beta primer mix. TCRdb re-derived calls from the 5' RACE reads in MiXCR, one entry per CDR3 protein. The sample records more than 500,000 distinct CDR3 sequences, 25% to 35% being singletons. The data also belong to a second study, concerning T cells of mothers and their children.

Material: blood. These receptors came from a boy under 10 years old in good health.

This clonotype was observed a handful of times. The J gene is TRBJ1-4, the V gene TRBV2; D perhaps matches TRBD1 (5 bases). Trimming stripped 3 bases from V and 6 bases from J, with 14 bases between. The germline CDR1 and CDR2 sequences are SNHLY and FYNNEI. The CDR3 covers 15 residues. CDR3: CASSERGTGYEKLFF. The CDR3 region has the DNA TGTGCCAGCAGTGAGCGGGGGACGGGTTATGAAAAACTGTTTTTT.

The chain is built from TRBV14 and TRBJ2-2; D gene ambiguous. Deletions cut 1 base from V and 5 bases from J, with 5 bases between. CDR3 length: 13 amino acids. CDR1 and CDR2 (germline): SGHDN, FVKESK. For the CDR3, the DNA is TGTGCCAGCAGCCAAGTACATACCGGGGAGCTGTTTTTT. This translates into CASSQVHTGELFF.

This clonotype was seen more than once but under ten times. The J gene is TRBJ2-1, the V gene TRBV2; D not certain. The germline V gene has CDR1 SNHLY and CDR2 FYNNEI. This CDR3 has 15 residues. V was shortened by 8 bases and J by 0 bases, with 14 bases between the two germline ends. The CDR3 is CASVSEARSYNEQFF. The CDR3 DNA reads as TGTGCCAGCGTTAGTGAGGCACGCTCCTACAATGAGCAGTTCTTC.

The V and J genes are TRBV29-1 and TRBJ2-5; no clear D gene. The V gene lost 2 bases and the J gene lost 1 base, with 8 bases spanning the gap. The CDR3 contains 13 residues. In germline, CDR1 is SQVTM, CDR2 ANQGSEA. The CDR3 loop reads CSVEIGRQETQYF. The CDR3 nucleotides read TGCAGCGTTGAAATTGGCCGCCAAGAGACCCAGTACTTC.

V gene TRBV15 combines with J gene TRBJ2-1; TRBD2 aligns across 9 bases. This CDR3 has 15 amino acids. Germline V CDR1 and CDR2: LNHNV, YYDKDF (reference sequence). The V and J ends lost 2 bases and 7 bases, in that order; junction bases with no gene match: 6. CDR3: CATSRLGLAENEQFF. The CDR3, as DNA: TGTGCCACCAGCAGATTGGGACTAGCCGAAAATGAGCAGTTCTTC.

The chain uses TRBV9 and TRBJ2-5; tentatively, D is TRBD1 or TRBD2 (5 bases each). Germline CDR1 SGDLS, CDR2 YYNGEE. Trimming took 4 bases from V and 6 from J, leaving 19 bases between them. This CDR3 spans 15 amino acids. CDR3 nucleotide sequence: TGTGCCAGCAGCCCCGTAGGTGAGGGGCGAAAGACCCAGTACTTC. Translating it yields CASSPVGEGRKTQYF.

There are a few counts of this clonotype. The chain is built from TRBV7-8 and TRBJ2-2; TRBD1 aligns across 7 bases. CDR3 length: 15 amino acids. Trimming cost V 4 bases and J 7 bases; bases outside gene matches: 9. Germline lookup yields CDR1 SGHVS and CDR2 FQNEAQ. DNA of the CDR3: TGTGCCAGCAGCTCCGACAGGGTCGAGGGCGGGGAGCTGTTTTTT. Protein sequence: CASSSDRVEGGELFF.

J is TRBJ2-5 and V is TRBV25-1; the D gene is possibly TRBD2 (6 bases). Trimming cost V 0 bases and J 5 bases, with 16 bases left between them. The CDR3 has 16 amino acids. CDR1 and CDR2 from the germline V gene are MGHDK and SYGVNS. The DNA for the CDR3 is TGTGCCAGCAGTGAATACGGGACTCCGATGGGGGAGACCCAGTACTTC. It specifies CASSEYGTPMGETQYF.

This clonotype was picked up a small number of times. The J gene is TRBJ1-4, the V gene TRBV27; the D gene is possibly TRBD1 (5 bases). This CDR3 has 14 amino acids. Trimming took off 5 bases at V and 3 bases at J, with 10 bases between the two ends. The germline CDR1 and CDR2 sequences are MNHEY and SMNVEV (reference sequence). The CDR3 reads CASSDDRSNEKLFF. CDR3 bases: TGTGCCAGCAGTGATGACAGATCTAATGAAAAACTGTTTTTT.

The V gene is TRBV20-1, the J gene TRBJ2-5, with TRBD2 matching 11 bases. V trimming: 3 bases; J trimming: 3 bases; junction bases outside the gene matches: 9. This CDR3 contains 16 residues. The germline V gene encodes CDR1 DFQATT and CDR2 SNEGSKA (reference sequence). The CDR3 DNA follows: TGCAGTGCTAGTTCCCCGGGACTAGCGGCTAAAGAGACCCAGTACTTC. It specifies CSASSPGLAAKETQYF.

CDR3 amino acids: CATGIGQGAPGKLFF. In nucleotides, the CDR3 is TGTGCCACCGGGATAGGACAGGGGGCCCCCGGAAAACTGTTTTTT. The gene calls are TRBV6-1 and TRBJ1-4, with TRBD1 matching over 11 bases. There are 15 residues in the CDR3. The V segment lost 10 bases and the J segment 10 bases; nucleotides outside the gene matches: 14. CDR1 is MNHNS, CDR2 SASEGT, per germline.

This clonotype was detected only a few times. The chain carries TRBV7-2 and TRBJ1-4; perhaps TRBD1 as D (6 bases). The CDR3 runs to 15 residues. The germline gives CDR1 SGHTA, CDR2 FQGNSA. Trimming removed 4 bases from V and 4 bases from J, with 13 bases in between. In DNA, the CDR3 is TGTGCCAGCAGCTCAAAGCACAGGGATAATGAAAAACTGTTTTTT. It translates to CASSSKHRDNEKLFF.

The rearrangement links TRBV29-1 to TRBJ2-5, with 7 positions matching TRBD2. The end of the DNA is better explained by TRBJ2-7, so the J call may be wrong. The CDR3 extends over 14 amino acids. Germline CDR1 and CDR2: SQVTM and ANQGSEA. The CDR3 sequence: CSVLLADRAYEQYF. DNA for the CDR3: TGCAGCGTACTTCTAGCGGATAGAGCCTACGAGCAGTACTTC.

The genes are TRBV5-1 and TRBJ2-5; TRBD2 might be the D (6 bases). The CDR3 contains 17 residues. Germline V CDR1 and CDR2: SGHRS, YFSETQ. V dropped 0 bases and J dropped 4 bases, with 19 bases sitting between them. CDR3 nucleotides: TGCGCCAGCAGCTTGGGAGTGGAGGGAAATGGAGTAGAGACCCAGTACTTC. As protein: CASSLGVEGNGVETQYF.

This clonotype was observed a handful of times. The chain recombines TRBV5-1 with TRBJ2-5; no definite D call. The DNA end is a closer match to TRBJ2-1, so the J assignment may be wrong. From germline, CDR1 is SGHRS and CDR2 YFSETQ. The length of the CDR3 is 14 residues. CDR3: CASSADRPADEQFF. Written as DNA, the CDR3 is TGCGCCAGCAGCGCGGACCGGCCGGCAGATGAGCAGTTCTTC.

Regarding this clonotype: Germline is not matched at one junction end, which may reflect a read error. The CDR3 loop reads CARSPPDQPGIQYF. For the CDR3, the DNA is TGTGCCCGCTCACCACCGGATCAACCGGGCATTCAGTACTTC. The rearrangement links TRBV18 to TRBJ2-4; D unclear. This CDR3 is 14 amino acids long. Germline CDR1 and CDR2: KGHSH and LQKENI.

The genes are TRBV11-2 and TRBJ1-2; 7 bases fit TRBD1. V was pared by 5 bases and J by 0 bases, with 6 bases of the junction left unmatched. The CDR3 length is 15 residues. CDR1 is SGHAT and CDR2 is FQNNGV in the germline V gene. Written as DNA, the CDR3 is TGTGCCAGCAGCACAAGACAGGGCCCTAACTATGGCTACACCTTC. Encoded protein: CASSTRQGPNYGYTF. Complete variable domain (other parts from reference TRBV11-2 and TRBJ1-2): EAGVAQSPRYKIIEKRQSVAFWCNPISGHATLYWYQQILGQGPKLLIQFQNNGVVDDSQLPKDRFSAERLKGVDSTLKIQPAKLEDSAVYLCASSTRQGPNYGYTFGSGTRLTVV.

This chain uses TRBV7-2 with TRBJ2-3; 10 nucleotides align to TRBD1. This CDR3 has 16 amino acids. V dropped 5 bases and J dropped 3; count of bases not matched to a gene: 8. The germline gives CDR1 SGHTA, CDR2 FQGNSA. The CDR3 nucleotides read TGTGCCAGCAGCCCAAAGACAGGGGGCTTAACAGATACGCAGTATTTT. It translates to CASSPKTGGLTDTQYF. The variable domain in full, with the rest retrieved from reference TRBV7-2 and TRBJ2-3, is GAGVSQSPSNKVTEKGKDVELRCDPISGHTALYWYRQSLGQGLEFLIYFQGNSAPDKSGLPSDRFSAERTGGSVSTLTIQRTQQEDSAVYLCASSPKTGGLTDTQYFGPGTRLTVL.

This clonotype was observed a few times. The chain links TRBV7-2 to TRBJ2-4; TRBD1 is a possible D gene (6 bases). Germline V gives CDR1 SGHTA, CDR2 FQGNSA. The CDR3 has 14 residues. Trimming took 1 base from V and 6 from J, leaving 10 bases between them. The CDR3 region has the DNA TGTGCCAGCAGCTTAGGTGGACAGCTAAACATTCAGTACTTC. Protein product: CASSLGGQLNIQYF.

The V call is TRBV5-5, the J call TRBJ2-7; 8 bases agree with TRBD2. Germline CDR1 reads SGHKS; CDR2 reads YYEKEE (reference sequence). The CDR3 covers 16 residues. The V segment lost 2 bases and the J segment 3 bases; nucleotides outside the gene matches: 10. This CDR3 is CASSFDPSGSNYEQYF. The CDR3 bases are TGTGCCAGCAGCTTTGATCCTAGCGGGTCGAACTACGAGCAGTACTTC.